These 9 T cell receptor beta chains were all obtained from the same sample, sequenced in a study of blood T cell repertoires in COVID-19. Assay: immunoSEQ multiplex PCR; the TCRdb copy retains only in-frame clones and omits some. The profile covers roughly 250,000 clones, with roughly 85% appearing a single time and around 3.3% taken by the ten largest. Material: PBMCs or T cells enriched from blood (not recorded which). Source of these receptors: a woman aged 40 to 55 who had been exposed to COVID-19.

The CDR3 is CASSLPGHTEAFF. The CDR3 nucleotides read TGTGCCAGCAGTCTCCCAGGGCACACTGAAGCTTTCTTT. The chain uses TRBV12-3 or TRBV12-4 and TRBJ1-1; D might be TRBD1 (5 bases). V was trimmed by 5 bases and J by 3 bases, leaving 10 bases between them. CDR3 size: 13 residues.

This chain joins TRBV19 and TRBJ1-4; 9 bases fit TRBD1. Germline-derived CDR1 and CDR2 are LNHDA and SQIVND (reference sequence). J gave up 7 bases and V 5 bases, and 8 bases lay outside the gene matches. The length of the CDR3 is 15 residues. The CDR3 bases are TGTGCCAGTAGTCCCCTTCCGGGACAGGGTGAAAAACTGTTTTTT. Translating it yields CASSPLPGQGEKLFF. The full variable domain, its missing parts supplied by reference TRBV19 and TRBJ1-4, is DGGITQSPKYLFRKEGQNVTLSCEQNLNHDAMYWYRQDPGQGLRLIYYSQIVNDFQKGDIAEGYSVSREKKESFPLTVTSAQKNPTAFYLCASSPLPGQGEKLFFGSGTQLSVL.

J is TRBJ1-1 and V is TRBV11-2, with a weak D call TRBD1 (5 bases). Germline V CDR1 and CDR2: SGHAT, FQNNGV. The CDR3 loop spans 14 amino acids. V was shortened by 1 base and J by 3 bases, with 9 bases between the two germline ends. The chain's CDR3 is CASSLGGVYTEAFF. The DNA of the CDR3 is TGTGCCAGCAGCTTAGGGGGCGTCTACACTGAAGCTTTCTTT.

The gene calls are TRBV28 and TRBJ2-4, with D possibly TRBD1 on 5 matching bases. The germline V gene has CDR1 MDHEN and CDR2 SYDVKM. Trimming cost V 3 bases and J 5 bases, with 8 bases left between them. The CDR3 totals 13 residues. The CDR3 DNA is TGTGCCAGCAGTTTGGCCAGGGAAAACATTCAGTACTTC. It encodes CASSLARENIQYF.

The chain uses TRBV27 and TRBJ2-7, with D possibly being TRBD1 (5 bases). Trimming removed 6 bases at V and 3 bases at J, with 30 bases between. The CDR3 runs to 19 residues. Germline V gives CDR1 MNHEY, CDR2 SMNVEV (reference sequence). Here the CDR3 reads CASRPLREVPARVDYEQYF. The CDR3 DNA sequence: TGTGCCAGCAGACCCCTCCGCGAGGTCCCGGCCAGGGTTGACTACGAGCAGTACTTC.

A single count supports this clone. J is TRBJ1-2 and V is TRBV10-3; 9 nucleotides line up with TRBD1. The CDR3 is 15 residues long. The germline gives CDR1 ENHRY, CDR2 SYGVKD. Losses at the gene ends were 6 bases for V and 2 bases for J; bases not matched to a gene: 7. In DNA, the CDR3 is TGTGCCATCAGGGATACAGGGGGCTTAAACTATGGCTACACCTTC. It codes for CAIRDTGGLNYGYTF.

With regard to this clone: The identical CDR3 is also encoded by other nucleotide sequences in the sample. The V and J genes are TRBV4-1 and TRBJ1-2; weak D call: TRBD1 (6 bases). This CDR3 contains 15 residues. Germline V gene sequence: CDR1 MGHRA, CDR2 YSYEKL. Trimming stripped 0 bases from V and 7 bases from J, with 15 bases between. CDR3 DNA: TGCGCCAGCAGCCAAGAATATCAGGGGTTGGGTGGCTACACCTTC. This translates into CASSQEYQGLGGYTF.

The chain couples TRBV9 to TRBJ2-3, with 7 bases fitting TRBD2. Germline V gene sequence: CDR1 SGDLS, CDR2 YYNGEE. CDR3 size: 17 residues. With 4 bases clipped from V and 1 base from J, the junction kept 12 bases outside the gene matches. As DNA, the CDR3 is TGTGCCAGCAGCCCCACGTCTGATGCGGGGGGCACAGATACGCAGTATTTT. Amino acids: CASSPTSDAGGTDTQYF.

The V call is TRBV4-3, the J call TRBJ1-2, with 10 positions matching TRBD1. In germline, CDR1 is LGHNA, CDR2 YSLEER. V gave up 4 bases and J gave up 1 base; unmatched junction bases: 6. CDR3 length: 16 residues. Here the CDR3 reads CASSPGQGRDNYGYTF. CDR3 DNA sequence: TGCGCCAGCAGCCCGGGACAGGGGAGGGATAACTATGGCTACACCTTC.